This TCR beta chain was sequenced for a study of T cell responses to AZD1222 COVID-19 vaccine. Study observations and caveats: It was only a handful of AZD1222 recipients who were seropositive at baseline.

Remarks on this clone: The antigen is not known.

The CDR3 contains 14 residues. Trimming removed 0 bases from V and 4 bases from J, with 9 bases in between. The germline CDR1 and CDR2 sequences are ENHRY and SYGVKD. The repertoire was sequenced with immunoSEQ multiplex PCR; TCRdb's copy has only in-frame clones and lacks some. The sample includes about 80,000 clones, 70% to 90% of them seen just once. The sequencing here drew on peripheral blood, taken 28 days after the second AZD1222 dose. The sequence came from an adult who received the AZD1222 COVID-19 vaccine. The chain combines TRBV10-3 with TRBJ1-2, with no clear D. CDR3 sequence reads: CAISESIGFYGYTF. The CDR3 region has the DNA TGTGCCATCAGTGAGTCGATCGGGTTCTATGGCTACACCTTC.